Each of the 23 T cell receptor beta chains below was sequenced from the same sample in a study of beta chain features in type 1 diabetes (dated by TCRdb to between 2018 and 2020). What the research found in general, with its limitations: In all four CD4+ subsets, TCRB CDR3 length was moderately but significantly shorter in type 1 diabetes patients.

Their antigens remain unidentified. The library came from the immunoSEQ multiplex PCR assay. The entire amount of isolated RNA was reverse transcribed using the High Capacity cDNA Reverse Transcription Kit, so the sequenced TCRB transcripts were expressed ones. Imported from immuneACCESS, the table was reduced by TCRdb to in-frame sequences with V and J called. These copies leave out some clones; in studies compared against another copy, an unresolved V gene accounts for under half, and the cause of the remainder is not known. The table for this sample lists about 270,000 clones; around 15% of them were counted only once. 0.015% to 0.02% of the sample belongs to the ten largest clones. Sequencing was performed on naive CD4+ T cells from blood. Per the publication, the cell subset or site label means: true naive CD4+ T cells. The receptors were sampled from a man in his thirties or forties with type 1 diabetes.

This clone has only a few counts. This rearrangement joins TRBV19 to TRBJ2-1, with 13 bases matching TRBD2. The ends lost 5 bases at V and 9 bases at J; junction bases unmatched: 4. CDR1 is LNHDA and CDR2 is SQIVND in the germline V gene (reference sequence). CDR3 length: 14 residues. As DNA, the CDR3 is TGTGCCAGTAGTGAGACTAGCGGGAGGCCTGAGCAGTTCTTC. Amino acids: CASSETSGRPEQFF.

The J gene is TRBJ2-5, the V gene TRBV30; 8 nucleotides match TRBD1. The closer fit of TRBJ2-7 to the DNA end suggests the J call may be wrong. From germline, CDR1 is GTSNPN and CDR2 SVGIG (reference sequence). This CDR3 comprises 12 residues. CDR3: CALAGTGYEQYF. In DNA, the CDR3 is TGTGCCTTAGCCGGGACAGGCTACGAGCAGTACTTC.

This clone showed up just a few times. This chain links TRBV9 with TRBJ2-1, with TRBD1 as a possible D gene (6 bases). Germline values: CDR1 SGDLS, CDR2 YYNGEE. V was pared by 4 bases and J by 0 bases, with 17 bases between. The CDR3 runs 17 residues. The CDR3 DNA reads TGTGCCAGCAGCATACAGGACAGCCGAAGCTCCTACAATGAGCAGTTCTTC. Translated: CASSIQDSRSSYNEQFF.

This clone has more than one count but fewer than ten. The CDR3, as DNA: TGCGCCAGCAGCTTACCCACAGGGTCCAACGAGCAGTACTTC. This encodes CASSLPTGSNEQYF. The chain couples TRBV5-1 to TRBJ2-7, with a weak D call TRBD1 (6 bases). The CDR3 has 14 residues. Per the germline V gene, CDR1 is SGHRS and CDR2 is YFSETQ. Trimming stripped 2 bases from V and 5 bases from J, with 14 bases between.

The chain carries TRBV7-9 and TRBJ2-1; maybe TRBD1 (5 bases). Looked up from germline, CDR1 is SEHNR and CDR2 is FQNEAQ (reference sequence). CDR3 size: 14 residues. Trimming stripped 0 bases from V and 4 bases from J, with 7 bases between. CDR3 loop: CASSLASGYNEQFF. The DNA of the CDR3 is TGTGCCAGCAGCTTAGCGTCAGGGTACAATGAGCAGTTCTTC.

The gene calls are TRBV19 and TRBJ1-1; maybe TRBD1 (5 bases). The germline V gene has CDR1 LNHDA and CDR2 SQIVND (reference sequence). This CDR3 has 13 residues. Deletions cut 5 bases from V and 1 base from J, with 8 bases between. The CDR3 DNA follows: TGTGCCAGTAGTGACGACAGGAACACTGAAGCTTTCTTT. Translated: CASSDDRNTEAFF.

Regarding this clone: A junction boundary mismatches the germline segment, possibly from a read error. The J gene is TRBJ2-4, the V gene TRBV28; 11 positions agree with TRBD1. The length of the CDR3 is 13 residues. CDR1 is MDHEN and CDR2 is SYDVKM in the germline V gene. The CDR3 loop reads CASSSLGTGGRSF. The CDR3, as DNA: TGTGCCAGCAGTTCCCTAGGGACAGGGGGAAGAAGCTTC.

This clone turned up a few times. V and J are TRBV4-1 and TRBJ2-1; 7 positions match TRBD2. The CDR3 consists of 16 residues. The junction had 6 bases not matched to a gene; V was cut back by 0 bases and J by 4 bases. Looked up from germline, CDR1 is MGHRA and CDR2 is YSYEKL. CDR3 DNA: TGCGCCAGCAGCCAAGAATCGGCGGGAGTGTACAATGAGCAGTTCTTC. Its translation: CASSQESAGVYNEQFF.

The V and J genes are TRBV4-2 and TRBJ2-5, with TRBD2 matching over 14 bases. From germline, CDR1 is LGHNA and CDR2 YNFKEQ. This CDR3 contains 23 residues. Trimming took 1 base from V and 4 from J; bases not matched to a gene: 23. The CDR3 DNA reads TGTGCCAGCAGCCAAGGCGTCCACGTTAGGGGGACTAGCGGGAGTGGGTTCCGAGAGACCCAGTACTTC. This sequence encodes CASSQGVHVRGTSGSGFRETQYF.

V gene TRBV7-3 combines with J gene TRBJ2-1; possibly TRBD2 for D (6 bases). CDR3 length: 14 amino acids. CDR1 SGHTA and CDR2 FQGTGA come from the germline V gene. Trimming cost V 4 bases and J 5 bases, with 12 bases left between them. CDR3 residues: CASSSSGLNNEQFF. The CDR3 nucleotides read TGTGCCAGCAGCTCGTCGGGACTCAACAATGAGCAGTTCTTC. The variable domain in full, completed from reference TRBV7-3 and TRBJ2-1, reads GAGVSQTPSNKVTEKGKYVELRCDPISGHTALYWYRQSLGQGPEFLIYFQGTGAADDSGLPNDRFFAVRPEGSVSTLKIQRTERGDSAVYLCASSSSGLNNEQFFGPGTRLTVL.

This clone was seen a few times. The chain has TRBV5-4 and TRBJ2-2, with 7 bases fitting TRBD2. Per germline, CDR1 SGHNT and CDR2 YYREEE (reference sequence). V lost 3 bases to trimming and J lost 0 bases; unmatched junction nucleotides: 2. CDR3 length: 15 residues. DNA of the CDR3: TGTGCCAGCAGCTCAAGCGGGACGAACACCGGGGAGCTGTTTTTT. It is translated as CASSSSGTNTGELFF.

The chain recombines TRBV6-6 with TRBJ2-7; weak D call: TRBD1 (5 bases). Germline assignment: CDR1 MNHNY and CDR2 SVGAGI (reference sequence). The CDR3 consists of 16 residues. V was trimmed by 5 bases and J by 1 base, leaving 18 bases between them. The CDR3 nucleotides are TGTGCCAGCAGTCGTCCTCGGATTCCAGGGTCCTACGAGCAGTACTTC. It codes for CASSRPRIPGSYEQYF.

There are a few counts of this clone. The V gene is TRBV2, the J gene TRBJ2-1; 11 nucleotides agree with TRBD2. J was trimmed by 7 bases and V by 1 base; bases with no gene match: 3. Germline-derived CDR1 and CDR2 are SNHLY and FYNNEI. This CDR3 is built from 15 residues. The CDR3 DNA reads TGTGCCAGCAGTGAAGTAGCGGGAGGGCCGAATGAGCAGTTCTTC. This codes for CASSEVAGGPNEQFF.

Only a few counts were recorded for this clone. The chain employs TRBV18 and TRBJ2-7; 9 nucleotides match TRBD1. The CDR3 loop spans 14 amino acids. The V segment lost 6 bases and the J segment 3 bases; nucleotides outside the gene matches: 6. Germline CDR1 is KGHSH and CDR2 is LQKENI. CDR3 protein: CASSTATGGYEQYF. The CDR3 DNA reads as TGTGCCAGCTCGACCGCGACAGGGGGCTACGAGCAGTACTTC.

The sample holds a few counts of this clone. This sequence joins TRBV9 and TRBJ2-7, with D perhaps TRBD2 (6 bases). With 3 bases removed from V and 2 bases from J, the gap between germline ends came to 12 bases. This CDR3 contains 14 residues. CDR1 and CDR2 (germline): SGDLS, YYNGEE. The CDR3 is CASSDRETPYEQYF. The CDR3 DNA follows: TGTGCCAGCAGCGACCGGGAGACCCCCTACGAGCAGTACTTC.

This chain joins TRBV30 and TRBJ2-7; the D is unclear. There are 12 residues in the CDR3. Germline assignment: CDR1 GTSNPN and CDR2 SVGIG (reference sequence). Trimming took 0 bases from V and 3 from J, leaving 6 bases between them. CDR3 loop: CAWSVSIYEQYF. CDR3 sequence (DNA): TGTGCCTGGAGTGTCTCTATCTACGAGCAGTACTTC.

This clone was counted a few times. V gene TRBV6-1 combines with J gene TRBJ2-3; TRBD2 matches 9 bases. The CDR3 consists of 15 residues. Germline trimming cut 3 bases from V and 6 bases from J; bases unmatched to any gene: 7. From germline, CDR1 is MNHNS and CDR2 SASEGT. The CDR3 bases are TGTGCCAGCAGTGATCGCGGGAGGGTCTCCGATACGCAGTATTTT. Translated: CASSDRGRVSDTQYF.

The CDR3, as DNA: TGCGCCAGCAGCCAAGAACAGGTGTCCACTGAAGCTTTCTTT. It codes for CASSQEQVSTEAFF. The rearrangement joins TRBV4-3 to TRBJ1-1; tentatively, D is TRBD1 (5 bases). With 0 bases removed from V and 4 bases from J, the gap between germline ends came to 9 bases. The CDR3 extends over 14 amino acids. From germline, CDR1 is LGHNA and CDR2 YSLEER.

V usage is TRBV18 and J usage is TRBJ1-1; 10 nucleotides align to TRBD1. This CDR3 region has 17 residues. The V gene's germline CDR1 is KGHSH and CDR2 LQKENI. V shed 4 bases, J shed 5 bases, and the junction held 13 bases outside the gene matches. In nucleotides, the CDR3 is TGTGCCAGCTCACTTCCCGGGACAGGGGTTCGAATGACTGAAGCTTTCTTT. It translates to CASSLPGTGVRMTEAFF.

V gene TRBV4-3 combines with J gene TRBJ1-1, with D perhaps matching TRBD1 (5 bases). CDR3 length equals 14 residues. V shed 6 bases and J shed 1 base, with 12 bases lying between them. Germline V gene lookup returns CDR1 LGHNA and CDR2 YSLEER. The CDR3 here is CASSRTTQNTEAFF. Here the CDR3 DNA reads TGCGCCAGCAGTCGGACAACACAGAACACTGAAGCTTTCTTT.

There are a few counts of this clone. The gene calls are TRBV5-4 and TRBJ2-4; the D gene is possibly TRBD1 (6 bases). The CDR3 length is 18 residues. Germline assignment: CDR1 SGHNT and CDR2 YYREEE (reference sequence). The germline V and J ends were trimmed by 3 bases and 3 bases, with 22 bases remaining between them. In DNA form, the CDR3 reads TGTGCCAGCAGCTCGTACAGGGATTTGGTGTCGGGCAAAAACATTCAGTACTTC. Its translation is CASSSYRDLVSGKNIQYF. Based on the CDR3 plus reference TRBV5-4 and TRBJ2-4, the full variable domain is ETGVTQSPTHLIKTRGQQVTLRCSSQSGHNTVSWYQQALGQGPQFIFQYYREEENGRGNFPPRFSGLQFPNYSSELNVNALELDDSALYLCASSSYRDLVSGKNIQYFGAGTRLSVL.

This clone was counted between two and nine times. V usage is TRBV6-5 and J usage is TRBJ1-5; D may be TRBD1 (6 bases). The germline V gene encodes CDR1 MNHEY and CDR2 SVGAGI. Trimming stripped 5 bases from V and 4 bases from J, with 12 bases between. The CDR3 sequence is 14 residues long. The CDR3 reads CASSVDRTNQPQHF. DNA of the CDR3: TGTGCCAGCAGTGTAGACAGGACAAATCAGCCCCAGCATTTT.

This clone turned up a few times. The chain is built from TRBV7-2 and TRBJ2-1, with 10 bases identical to TRBD2. J gave up 3 bases and V 1 base, and 6 bases lay outside the gene matches. The CDR3 spans 17 residues. The germline gives CDR1 SGHTA, CDR2 FQGNSA. This CDR3 is CASSLVKLAGSYNEQFF. CDR3 nucleotide sequence: TGTGCCAGCAGCTTAGTAAAACTAGCGGGAAGCTACAATGAGCAGTTCTTC.